This TCR beta chain was recovered during a study of blood T cell repertoires in COVID-19. Turning to the study itself: Some COVID-19 samples were acute and others convalescent; all came from the United States, Italy and Spain.

Using immunoSEQ multiplex PCR, the repertoire was profiled, and TCRdb retains in-frame clones only, with some absent. In the table there are approximately 85,000 clones, roughly 90% of which are singletons. Germline-derived CDR1 and CDR2 are LNHDA and SQIVND (reference sequence). Trimming shortened V by 7 bases and J by 5 bases, and 14 bases separated the two germline ends. The CDR3 has 13 amino acids. Sequencing was carried out using peripheral blood. The V gene is TRBV19, the J gene TRBJ1-1; D not certain. The TCR sequence derives from a woman aged 45-59 years with active or convalescent COVID-19. CDR3 bases: TGTGCCAGTACCAAACGGCGGGGAACTGAAGCTTTCTTT. Translating it yields CASTKRRGTEAFF.